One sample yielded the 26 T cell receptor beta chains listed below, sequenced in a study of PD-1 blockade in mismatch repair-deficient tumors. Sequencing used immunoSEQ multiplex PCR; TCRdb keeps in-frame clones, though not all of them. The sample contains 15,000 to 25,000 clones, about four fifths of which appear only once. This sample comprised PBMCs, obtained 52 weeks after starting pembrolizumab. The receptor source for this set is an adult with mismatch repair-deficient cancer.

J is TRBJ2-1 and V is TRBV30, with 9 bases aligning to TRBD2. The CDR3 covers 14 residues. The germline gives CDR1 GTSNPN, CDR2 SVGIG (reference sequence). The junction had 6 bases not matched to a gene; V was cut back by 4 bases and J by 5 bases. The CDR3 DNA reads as TGTGCCTGGACCACGGGACTAGCTAACAATGAGCAGTTCTTC. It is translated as CAWTTGLANNEQFF.

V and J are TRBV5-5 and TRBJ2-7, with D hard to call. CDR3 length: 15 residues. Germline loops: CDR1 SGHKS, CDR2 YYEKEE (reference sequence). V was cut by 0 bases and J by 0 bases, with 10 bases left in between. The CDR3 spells CASSLAALVSYEQYF. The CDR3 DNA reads TGTGCCAGCAGCTTGGCCGCTCTAGTCTCCTACGAGCAGTACTTC.

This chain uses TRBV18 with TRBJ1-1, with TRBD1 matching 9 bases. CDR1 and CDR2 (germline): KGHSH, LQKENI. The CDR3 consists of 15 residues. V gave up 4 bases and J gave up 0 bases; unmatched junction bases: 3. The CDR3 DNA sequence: TGTGCCAGCTCACGTGGGACAGGGATGAACACTGAAGCTTTCTTT. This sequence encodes CASSRGTGMNTEAFF.

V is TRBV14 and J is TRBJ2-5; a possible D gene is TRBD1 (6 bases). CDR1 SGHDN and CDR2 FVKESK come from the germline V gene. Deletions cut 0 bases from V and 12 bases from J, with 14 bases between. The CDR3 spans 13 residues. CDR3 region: CASSQDLGQREYF. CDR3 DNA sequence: TGTGCCAGCAGCCAAGATCTTGGACAGCGAGAGTACTTC.

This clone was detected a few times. CDR3 region: CASTLNGLAGVEQYF. As DNA, the CDR3 is TGTGCCAGCACCCTCAACGGACTAGCGGGAGTTGAGCAGTACTTC. The rearrangement uses TRBV7-9 and TRBJ2-7, with 13 bases aligning to TRBD2. The CDR3 spans 15 residues. V shed 7 bases, J shed 7 bases, and the junction held 10 bases outside the gene matches. Germline V gene data show CDR1 as SEHNR and CDR2 as FQNEAQ (reference sequence).

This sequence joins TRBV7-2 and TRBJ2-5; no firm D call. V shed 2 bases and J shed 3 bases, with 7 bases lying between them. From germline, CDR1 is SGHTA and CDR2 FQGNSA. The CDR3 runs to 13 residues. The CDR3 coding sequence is TGTGCCAGCAGCTTAAGACTGGAAGAGACCCAGTACTTC. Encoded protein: CASSLRLEETQYF. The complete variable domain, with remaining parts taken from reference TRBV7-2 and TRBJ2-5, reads GAGVSQSPSNKVTEKGKDVELRCDPISGHTALYWYRQSLGQGLEFLIYFQGNSAPDKSGLPSDRFSAERTGGSVSTLTIQRTQQEDSAVYLCASSLRLEETQYFGPGTRLLVL.

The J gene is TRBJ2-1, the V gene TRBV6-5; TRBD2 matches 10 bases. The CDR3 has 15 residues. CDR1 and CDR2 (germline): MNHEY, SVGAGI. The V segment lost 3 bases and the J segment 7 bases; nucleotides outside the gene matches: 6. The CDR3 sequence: CASSYSPSGSNEQFF. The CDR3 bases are TGTGCCAGCAGTTATTCCCCTAGCGGGAGTAATGAGCAGTTCTTC.

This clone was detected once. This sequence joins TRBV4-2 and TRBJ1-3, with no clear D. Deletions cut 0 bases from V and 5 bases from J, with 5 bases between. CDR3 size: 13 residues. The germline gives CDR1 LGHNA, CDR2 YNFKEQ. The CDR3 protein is CASSQDQRNTIYF. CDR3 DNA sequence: TGTGCCAGCAGCCAAGATCAGAGAAACACCATATATTTT.

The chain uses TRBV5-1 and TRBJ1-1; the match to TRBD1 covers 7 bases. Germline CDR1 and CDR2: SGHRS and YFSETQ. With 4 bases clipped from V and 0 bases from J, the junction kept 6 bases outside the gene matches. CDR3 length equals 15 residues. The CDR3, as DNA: TGCGCCAGCAGCACCTCACAGGGGATGAACACTGAAGCTTTCTTT. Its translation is CASSTSQGMNTEAFF.

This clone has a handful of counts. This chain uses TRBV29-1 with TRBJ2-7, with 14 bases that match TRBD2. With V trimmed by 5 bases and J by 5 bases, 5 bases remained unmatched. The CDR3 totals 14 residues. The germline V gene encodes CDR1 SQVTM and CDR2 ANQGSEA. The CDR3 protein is CSVFGTSGSNEQYF. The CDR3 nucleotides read TGCAGCGTTTTTGGGACTAGCGGGAGTAACGAGCAGTACTTC.

CDR3 protein: CASSTGIAYSNQPQHF. In DNA form, the CDR3 reads TGTGCCAGCAGCACTGGTATCGCTTATAGCAATCAGCCCCAGCATTTT. The chain combines TRBV5-6 with TRBJ1-5; D is uncertain. From germline, CDR1 is SGHDT and CDR2 YYEEEE. V lost 4 bases to trimming and J lost 0 bases, with 14 bases between them. The CDR3 covers 16 residues.

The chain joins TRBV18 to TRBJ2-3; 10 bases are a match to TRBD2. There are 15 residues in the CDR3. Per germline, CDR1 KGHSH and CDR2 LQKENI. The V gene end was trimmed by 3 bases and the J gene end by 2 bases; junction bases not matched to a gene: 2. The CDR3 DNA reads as TGTGCCAGCTCACCTACTAGCGGGAACACAGATACGCAGTATTTT. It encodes CASSPTSGNTDTQYF.

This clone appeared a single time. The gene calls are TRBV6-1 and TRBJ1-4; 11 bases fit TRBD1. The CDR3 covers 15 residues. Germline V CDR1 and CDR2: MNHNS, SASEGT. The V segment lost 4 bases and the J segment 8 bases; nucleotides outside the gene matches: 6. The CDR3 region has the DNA TGTGCCAGCAGTGGAGGGACAGGGGGGAACGAAAAACTGTTTTTT. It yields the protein CASSGGTGGNEKLFF.

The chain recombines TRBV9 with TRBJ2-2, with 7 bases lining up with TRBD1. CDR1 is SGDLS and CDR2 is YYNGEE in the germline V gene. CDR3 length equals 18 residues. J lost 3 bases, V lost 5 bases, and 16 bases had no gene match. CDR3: CASRMTTTGYRDTGELFF. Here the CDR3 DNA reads TGTGCCAGCAGGATGACGACGACAGGGTACAGGGACACCGGGGAGCTGTTTTTT.

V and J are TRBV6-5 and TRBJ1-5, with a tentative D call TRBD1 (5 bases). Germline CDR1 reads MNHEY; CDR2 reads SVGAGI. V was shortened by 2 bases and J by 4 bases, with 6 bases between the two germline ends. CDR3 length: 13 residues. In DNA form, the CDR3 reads TGTGCCAGCAGTTACGGGGGGAATCAGCCCCAGCATTTT. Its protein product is CASSYGGNQPQHF.

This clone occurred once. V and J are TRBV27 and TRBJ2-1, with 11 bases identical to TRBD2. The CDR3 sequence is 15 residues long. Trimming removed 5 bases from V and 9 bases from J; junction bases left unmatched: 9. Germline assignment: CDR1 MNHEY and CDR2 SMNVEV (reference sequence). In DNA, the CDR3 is TGTGCCAGCAGTATACTAGCGGGAGAAAGGGCTGAGCAGTTCTTC. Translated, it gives CASSILAGERAEQFF.

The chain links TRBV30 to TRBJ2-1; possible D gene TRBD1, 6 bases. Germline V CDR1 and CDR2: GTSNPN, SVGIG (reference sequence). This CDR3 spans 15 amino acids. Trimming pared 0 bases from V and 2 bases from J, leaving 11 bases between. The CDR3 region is CAWSVGASTYNEQFF. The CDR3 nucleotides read TGTGCCTGGAGTGTGGGGGCCTCTACCTACAATGAGCAGTTCTTC.

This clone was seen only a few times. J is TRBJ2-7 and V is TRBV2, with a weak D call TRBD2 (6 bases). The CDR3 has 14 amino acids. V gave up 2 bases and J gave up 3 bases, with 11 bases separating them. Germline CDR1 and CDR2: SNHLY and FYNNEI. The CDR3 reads CASSEMGRGYEQYF. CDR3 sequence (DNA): TGTGCCAGCAGTGAAATGGGGCGGGGCTACGAGCAGTACTTC.

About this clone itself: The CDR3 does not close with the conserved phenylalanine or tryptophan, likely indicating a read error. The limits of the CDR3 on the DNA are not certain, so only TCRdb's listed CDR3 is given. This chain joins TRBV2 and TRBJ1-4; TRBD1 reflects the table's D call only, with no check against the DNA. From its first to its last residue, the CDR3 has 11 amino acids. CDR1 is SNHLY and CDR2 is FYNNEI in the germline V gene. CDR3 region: CASGGQSPYAK.

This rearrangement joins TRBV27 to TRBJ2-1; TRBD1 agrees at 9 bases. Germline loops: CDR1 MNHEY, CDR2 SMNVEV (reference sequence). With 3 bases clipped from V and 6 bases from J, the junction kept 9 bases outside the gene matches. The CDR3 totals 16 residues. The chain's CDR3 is CASSFLPTGGGNEQFF. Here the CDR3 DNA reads TGTGCCAGCAGTTTTCTGCCGACAGGGGGGGGCAATGAGCAGTTCTTC.

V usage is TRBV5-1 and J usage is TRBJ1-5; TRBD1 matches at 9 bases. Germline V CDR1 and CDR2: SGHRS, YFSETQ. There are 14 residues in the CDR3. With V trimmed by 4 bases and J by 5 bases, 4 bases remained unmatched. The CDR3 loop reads CASSVGTGHQPQHF. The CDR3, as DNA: TGCGCCAGCAGCGTTGGGACAGGGCATCAGCCCCAGCATTTT.

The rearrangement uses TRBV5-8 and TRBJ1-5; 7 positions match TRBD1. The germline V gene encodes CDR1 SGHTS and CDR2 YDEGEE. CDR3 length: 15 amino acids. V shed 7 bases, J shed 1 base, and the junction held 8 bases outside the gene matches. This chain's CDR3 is CASDQGGLSNQPQHF. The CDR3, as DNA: TGTGCCAGCGACCAGGGGGGTCTGAGCAATCAGCCCCAGCATTTT.

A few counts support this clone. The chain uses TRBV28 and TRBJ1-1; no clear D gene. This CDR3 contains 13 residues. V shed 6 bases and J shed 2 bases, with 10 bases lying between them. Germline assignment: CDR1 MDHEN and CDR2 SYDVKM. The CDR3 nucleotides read TGTGCCAGCAGATCCCGGGGTAACACTGAAGCTTTCTTT. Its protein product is CASRSRGNTEAFF.

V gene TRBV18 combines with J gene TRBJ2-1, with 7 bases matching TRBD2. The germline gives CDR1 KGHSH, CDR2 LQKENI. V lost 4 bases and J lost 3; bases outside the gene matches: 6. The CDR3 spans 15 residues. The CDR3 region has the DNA TGTGCCAGCTCACTACTAGCGAAATACTACAATGAGCAGTTCTTC. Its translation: CASSLLAKYYNEQFF.

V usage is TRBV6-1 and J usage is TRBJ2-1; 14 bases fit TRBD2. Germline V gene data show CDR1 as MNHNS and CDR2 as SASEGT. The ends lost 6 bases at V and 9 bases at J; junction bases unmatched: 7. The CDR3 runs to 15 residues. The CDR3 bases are TGTGCCAGCAGATCGGGACTAGCGGGAGTTATTGAGCAGTTCTTC. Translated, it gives CASRSGLAGVIEQFF.

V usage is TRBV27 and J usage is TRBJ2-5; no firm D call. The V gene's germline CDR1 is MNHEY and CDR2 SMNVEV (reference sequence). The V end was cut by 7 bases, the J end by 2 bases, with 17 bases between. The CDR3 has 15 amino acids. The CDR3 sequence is CASTSLGFGQETQYF. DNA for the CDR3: TGTGCCAGCACCTCGTTGGGCTTTGGGCAAGAGACCCAGTACTTC.